The 4 T cell receptor beta chains presented below share a single source sample, sequenced in a study of molecular identifiers for immune sequencing clone quantification. TCRdb called the PCR reads again in MiXCR, with one record for every CDR3 protein. The sample comprises just under 650,000 distinct CDR3 sequences, 15% to 20% of which are singletons, and 0.85% rests with the top ten. Sample: naive CD8+ T cells from blood, with Jurkat cell RNA spiked in. The subset was: FACS-sorted CD8+CD4-CCR7+CD45RA+ naive T cells. These receptors were obtained from a human donor in good health. Some libraries in this study had Jurkat cell RNA spiked in.

The chain is built from TRBV4-2 and TRBJ2-3, with D possibly matching TRBD2 (6 bases). CDR1 and CDR2 (germline): LGHNA, YNFKEQ. Between the trimmed V and J ends, which lost 0 bases and 4 bases, there was a span of 14 bases. This CDR3 region has 16 residues. The CDR3 bases are TGTGCCAGCAGCCAAGAAAGGCAGGGAGGCGCAGATACGCAGTATTTT. Protein product: CASSQERQGGADTQYF.

Ten or more counts support this clonotype. V is TRBV13 and J is TRBJ2-1, with D perhaps matching TRBD2 (6 bases). The CDR3 is 14 residues long. Germline V gene data show CDR1 as PRHDT and CDR2 as FYEKMQ (reference sequence). V was pared by 1 base and J by 5 bases, with 9 bases between. CDR3 residues: CASSLVGSHNEQFF. CDR3 nucleotides: TGTGCCAGCAGCTTAGTCGGGAGCCACAATGAGCAGTTCTTC. The full variable domain, with the rest looked up from reference TRBV13 and TRBJ2-1, is AAGVIQSPRHLIKEKRETATLKCYPIPRHDTVYWYQQGPGQDPQFLISFYEKMQSDKGSIPDRFSAQQFSDYHSELNMSSLELGDSALYFCASSLVGSHNEQFFGPGTRLTVL.

This clonotype was recorded many times. The chain uses TRBV6-2 or TRBV6-3 and TRBJ1-1, with D unclear. V lost 0 bases and J 0 bases, leaving 14 bases between the germline ends. This CDR3 has 17 residues. Germline CDR1 reads MNHEY; CDR2 reads SVGEGT. CDR3 amino acids: CASSYSKWQAMNTEAFF. The CDR3 nucleotides are TGTGCCAGCAGTTACTCGAAGTGGCAGGCGATGAACACTGAAGCTTTCTTT.

This clonotype was seen at least ten times. The rearrangement links TRBV6-1 to TRBJ2-3; D is undetermined. Germline CDR1 and CDR2: MNHNS and SASEGT. CDR3 size: 16 residues. Between the trimmed V and J ends, which lost 0 bases and 0 bases, there was a span of 10 bases. CDR3 sequence (DNA): TGTGCCAGCAGTGAAGCTGGAACCAGTAGCACAGATACGCAGTATTTT. It encodes CASSEAGTSSTDTQYF.